This entry features one T cell receptor beta chain sequence. Its antigen is undetermined. The second PCR ran about 6 to 12 cycles with a sample-barcoded 5' primer and J-beta primers. TCRdb reprocessed the 5' RACE reads with MiXCR, giving one entry per CDR3 protein. Counted here are 1.5 million to 2 million distinct CDR3 sequences, less than 50% occurring once; the ten biggest clones make up less than 2.5%. The data originate from a study of blood T cells in healthy people across ages. Total RNA, at least 5.5 micrograms per sample, was extracted from PBMCs. Trimming pared 4 bases from V and 6 bases from J, leaving 17 bases between. The CDR3 length is 14 residues. Per the germline V gene, CDR1 is SGHRS and CDR2 is YFSETQ. Study outcomes and limitations: More naive CD4+ cells and higher diversity were found in long-lived than in aged donors.

The sequenced sample consisted of blood. The sequence came from a woman aged 40 to 50 in good health. This chain links TRBV5-1 with TRBJ2-7, with D perhaps TRBD1 (7 bases). The CDR3 nucleotides read TGCGCCAGCAGCGGGGGGACAGCTGGAGGCGAGCAGTACTTC. This gives the protein CASSGGTAGGEQYF. Full variable domain (missing parts from reference TRBV5-1 and TRBJ2-7): KAGVTQTPRYLIKTRGQQVTLSCSPISGHRSVSWYQQTPGQGLQFLFEYFSETQRNKGNFPGRFSGRQFSNSRSEMNVSTLELGDSALYLCASSGGTAGGEQYFGPGTRLTVT.